This T cell receptor (beta chain) is drawn from a study of shared clonotypes between healthy human individuals. Between the trimmed V and J ends, which lost 4 bases and 1 base, there was a span of 10 bases. There are 14 residues in the CDR3. Germline CDR1 and CDR2: SGHDT and YYEEEE. Sequencing used immunoSEQ multiplex PCR; TCRdb keeps in-frame clones, though not all of them. The table records fewer than 3 million clones, 85% to 95% of them present only once. Sequencing was done on a sample of naive CD4+ T cells from PBMCs. Specified subset: CD45RA+ positively selected. The receptor's source is a man between 18 and 35 years old in good health. Some clones in this sample may be carry-over from other donors' samples. This sequence joins TRBV5-6 and TRBJ2-3; possibly TRBD1 or TRBD2 for D (6 bases each). CDR3 sequence: CASSTGGRTDTQYF. Here the CDR3 DNA reads TGTGCCAGCAGCACTGGGGGGCGCACAGATACGCAGTATTTT. The entire variable domain, with the rest obtained from reference TRBV5-6 and TRBJ2-3, is as follows: DAGVTQSPTHLIKTRGQQVTLRCSPKSGHDTVSWYQQALGQGPQFIFQYYEEEERQRGNFPDRFSGHQFPNYSSELNVNALLLGDSALYLCASSTGGRTDTQYFGPGTRLTVL.